This passage covers 15 T cell receptor beta chains from one sample sequenced in a study of shared clonotypes between healthy human individuals. Terminally differentiated effector memory CD45RA+ cells were excluded from the naive CD8 cells, which were CD45RO-negative and positively selected for CCR7. The protocol was immunoSEQ multiplex PCR, while the TCRdb copy is restricted to in-frame clones and leaves out a portion. The sample shows about 2.1 million clones, about 93% of them seen only once. The sequenced material came from naive CD8+ T cells from PBMCs. The source is a man aged 18 to 30 in good health. Some clones in this sample may be carry-over from other donors' samples.

The rearrangement uses TRBV7-9 and TRBJ2-4, with a possible D match to TRBD1 (5 bases). CDR1 and CDR2 (germline): SEHNR, FQNEAQ (reference sequence). The CDR3 contains 15 residues. V was pared by 4 bases and J by 1 base, with 11 bases between. CDR3 DNA sequence: TGTGCCAGCAGCTACGGCAGGGCGGCCAAAAACATTCAGTACTTC. This sequence encodes CASSYGRAAKNIQYF.

This clone was observed a handful of times. V and J are TRBV7-6 and TRBJ1-1; 9 bases map to TRBD1. Germline CDR1 is SGHVS and CDR2 is FNYEAQ. The CDR3 length is 14 residues. After removal of 5 bases from V and 5 bases from J, the junction contained 6 bases not matched to a gene. Here the CDR3 reads CASSPGTGRTEAFF. Here the CDR3 DNA reads TGTGCCAGCAGCCCGGGGACAGGGAGGACTGAAGCTTTCTTT. Full variable domain (missing parts from reference TRBV7-6 and TRBJ1-1): GAGVSQSPRYKVTKRGQDVALRCDPISGHVSLYWYRQALGQGPEFLTYFNYEAQQDKSGLPNDRFSAERPEGSISTLTIQRTEQRDSAMYRCASSPGTGRTEAFFGQGTRLTVV.

This sequence joins TRBV10-3 and TRBJ2-7; weak D call: TRBD2 (6 bases). V lost 0 bases and J lost 3, with 18 bases in between. The V gene's germline CDR1 is ENHRY and CDR2 SYGVKD. The CDR3 consists of 17 residues. DNA for the CDR3: TGTGCCATCAGTGAGTCGACGAGCAGCGGCGGGGACTACGAGCAGTACTTC. Translated: CAISESTSSGGDYEQYF.

The rearrangement uses TRBV6-6 and TRBJ1-5, with D possibly matching TRBD1 (5 bases). V shed 0 bases and J shed 3 bases, with 12 bases lying between them. The germline V gene has CDR1 MNHNY and CDR2 SVGAGI (reference sequence). CDR3 length: 16 amino acids. The CDR3 protein is CASSYSVGHYNQPQHF. The CDR3 DNA reads TGTGCCAGCAGTTACTCCGTCGGACACTACAATCAGCCCCAGCATTTT.

The chain joins TRBV9 to TRBJ1-3; TRBD1 might be the D (5 bases). Germline lookup yields CDR1 SGDLS and CDR2 YYNGEE. This CDR3 comprises 17 residues. Trimming took off 0 bases at V and 0 bases at J, with 13 bases between the two ends. DNA for the CDR3: TGTGCCAGCAGCGTAGGAAGGACATCGATCTCTGGAAACACCATATATTTT. It is translated as CASSVGRTSISGNTIYF.

The genes are TRBV28 and TRBJ2-7; maybe TRBD1 (6 bases). The CDR3 runs to 15 residues. V was cut by 6 bases and J by 7 bases, with 22 bases left in between. CDR1 and CDR2 from the germline V gene are MDHEN and SYDVKM. The CDR3 here is CASSLITGSSKEQYF. CDR3 nucleotide sequence: TGTGCCAGCAGCCTCATTACAGGGTCTTCGAAGGAGCAGTACTTC.

V is TRBV13 and J is TRBJ2-2; 8 bases agree with TRBD2. CDR3 length: 16 amino acids. The trim removed 4 bases at V and 6 bases at J, leaving 10 bases unmatched. CDR1 PRHDT and CDR2 FYEKMQ come from the germline V gene (reference sequence). CDR3 DNA sequence: TGTGCCAGCAGCTCGCGGGGGGCAGGGCCACCCGGGGAGCTGTTTTTT. It yields the protein CASSSRGAGPPGELFF.

The rearrangement uses TRBV28 and TRBJ2-5; 11 bases are a match to TRBD2. This CDR3 is built from 15 residues. V lost 3 bases, J lost 0 bases, and 0 bases stayed unmatched. CDR1 and CDR2 (germline): MDHEN, SYDVKM. Written as DNA, the CDR3 is TGTGCCAGCAGTTTGACTAGCGGGAACCAAGAGACCCAGTACTTC. Translating it yields CASSLTSGNQETQYF.

The chain couples TRBV28 to TRBJ1-1, with D maybe TRBD1 (5 bases). Trimming left V 6 bases short and J 4 bases short, with 15 bases between. Germline V gene lookup returns CDR1 MDHEN and CDR2 SYDVKM. CDR3 length equals 14 residues. The CDR3 spells CASRFRGLSTEAFF. The CDR3 nucleotides read TGTGCCAGCAGATTCCGGGGGTTGAGCACTGAAGCTTTCTTT.

The chain employs TRBV19 and TRBJ1-1, with a tentative D call TRBD1 (5 bases). The CDR3 loop spans 14 amino acids. Germline assignment: CDR1 LNHDA and CDR2 SQIVND (reference sequence). Between the trimmed V and J ends, which lost 4 bases and 3 bases, there was a span of 12 bases. CDR3 DNA: TGTGCCAGTAGTACCCCAGGGCGGTACACTGAAGCTTTCTTT. Its translation is CASSTPGRYTEAFF.

The J gene is TRBJ1-5, the V gene TRBV19; D call uncertain. The CDR3 consists of 16 residues. V lost 5 bases, J lost 2 bases, and 16 bases lay in between. The V gene's germline CDR1 is LNHDA and CDR2 SQIVND (reference sequence). CDR3 region: CASSAHPSLGNQPQHF. CDR3 nucleotide sequence: TGTGCCAGTAGTGCCCACCCCAGCCTTGGCAATCAGCCCCAGCATTTT.

The chain employs TRBV7-2 and TRBJ2-3; 11 nucleotides align to TRBD2. CDR3 length equals 17 residues. The J segment lost 6 bases and the V segment lost 1 base, leaving 9 bases of the junction unmatched. Per the germline V gene, CDR1 is SGHTA and CDR2 is FQGNSA. The CDR3 here is CASSLEGSGRAWDTQYF. CDR3 in DNA: TGTGCCAGCAGCTTAGAGGGTAGCGGGAGGGCCTGGGATACGCAGTATTTT.

J is TRBJ2-1 and V is TRBV6-5; 11 nucleotides agree with TRBD2. The length of the CDR3 is 15 residues. CDR1 is MNHEY and CDR2 is SVGAGI in the germline V gene. J lost 7 bases, V lost 5 bases, and 7 bases had no gene match. The CDR3 here is CASSLLAGAGNEQFF. For the CDR3, the DNA is TGTGCCAGCAGTCTACTAGCGGGAGCCGGGAATGAGCAGTTCTTC.

This sequence joins TRBV11-2 and TRBJ2-1; D might be TRBD1 or TRBD2, each matching 5 bases. The CDR3 runs 14 residues. Germline V gives CDR1 SGHAT, CDR2 FQNNGV. V was trimmed by 7 bases and J by 10 bases, leaving 20 bases between them. CDR3 coding DNA: TGTGCCAGCAAGACCTGGGACCGCCAAGGGGAGCAGTTCTTC. As protein: CASKTWDRQGEQFF.

The rearrangement links TRBV7-9 to TRBJ1-1; no clear D gene. There are 12 residues in the CDR3. V was trimmed by 4 bases and J by 7 bases, leaving 10 bases between them. Germline V lookup: CDR1 SEHNR, CDR2 FQNEAQ (reference sequence). CDR3 sequence: CASSSETFEAFF. The CDR3 DNA sequence: TGTGCCAGCAGCTCCGAAACTTTTGAAGCTTTCTTT.